The entry that follows covers one T cell receptor (beta chain) sequence. The Seattle patients, enrolled during active infection, were followed longitudinally. The CDR3 runs 16 residues. Germline CDR1 and CDR2: LNHDA and SQIVND (reference sequence). Between the trimmed V and J ends, which lost 4 bases and 0 bases, there was a span of 15 bases. The entry originates in a study of blood T cell repertoires in COVID-19. Study details: The samples span acute and convalescent COVID-19 from the United States, Italy and Spain. From T cells, B-cell-depleted T cells, or PBMCs came the material, which was cDNA or gDNA.

Original methodology: Researchers report that nucleated cell counts were estimated from reference gene primer amplification. Profiling relied on immunoSEQ multiplex PCR, and the TCRdb table lists in-frame clones only, not all of them. The DNA was the basis for D and trimming; V, J and clone size are from that table. The table has more than 350,000 clones, about 89% seen once. The chain joins TRBV19 to TRBJ1-1, with no clear D. Material: peripheral blood. The sequence came from a woman between 25 and 40 years old with COVID-19, enrolled during active disease. CDR3 sequence (DNA): TGTGCCAGTAGTACGCCCCCCGGGGTTATGAACACTGAAGCTTTCTTT. This sequence encodes CASSTPPGVMNTEAFF. Variable domain in full (rest from reference TRBV19 and TRBJ1-1): DGGITQSPKYLFRKEGQNVTLSCEQNLNHDAMYWYRQDPGQGLRLIYYSQIVNDFQKGDIAEGYSVSREKKESFPLTVTSAQKNPTAFYLCASSTPPGVMNTEAFFGQGTRLTVV.